This is a list of T cell receptor beta chains from one sample in a study of beta chain features in type 1 diabetes. Only in-frame clones appear in the TCRdb table, and some are missing; sequencing was by immunoSEQ multiplex PCR. The repertoire holds about 400,000 clones, with around an eighth as singletons. What was sequenced was naive CD4+ T cells from blood. Source of these receptors: a woman aged 18-30 years with type 1 diabetes. The CDR3 runs from the conserved cysteine through the conserved F or W. The D gene is left open where the match is weak. Only some rows state a clone size, as once, few, many or a class for expanded clones.

TRBJ2-1	NA	TRBD2	TRBV7-9	14	TGTGCCAGCAGCCAACCGGGACTAGCGAGTGAGCAGTTCTTC	CASSQPGLASEQFF
TRBJ2-1	NA	TRBD2	TRBV30	14	TGTGCCTGGAGTGGGAGCGGGGTCCGGAGGGAGCAGTTCTTC	CAWSGSGVRREQFF
TRBJ2-5	few	TRBD2	TRBV2	14	TGTGCCAGCAGTGTTGGGACTAGTCAAGAGACCCAGTACTTC	CASSVGTSQETQYF
TRBJ2-7	few	NA	TRBV7-2	16	TGTGCCAGCAGCTCACTTGGCGGTACTAGCCCCTACGAGCAGTACTTC	CASSSLGGTSPYEQYF
TRBJ2-5	few	TRBD2	TRBV5-4	16	TGTGCCAGCAGCCGCATGGGACTAACGAGCCAAGAGACCCAGTACTTC	CASSRMGLTSQETQYF
TRBJ1-5	few	TRBD1	TRBV10-3	12	TGTGCCATCAGTCAGGGGGATCAGCCCCAGCATTTT	CAISQGDQPQHF
TRBJ1-2	few	NA	TRBV18	15	TGTGCCAGCTCACCACCTGCCTCCAGGATGTATGGCTACACCTTC	CASSPPASRMYGYTF
TRBJ1-2	NA	NA	TRBV7-2	14	TGTGCCAGCAGCTTAGCCTTCCAGGGAAGCGGCTACACCTTC	CASSLAFQGSGYTF
TRBJ2-7	NA	NA	TRBV14	13	TGTGCCAGCAGCCAAGACCCTGTCTACGAGCAGTACTTC	CASSQDPVYEQYF
TRBJ2-7	few	NA	TRBV5-6	13	TGTGCCAGCAGCGATCTCCAGTACTACGAGCAGTACTTC	CASSDLQYYEQYF
TRBJ2-7	few	TRBD2	TRBV30	14	TGTGCCTGGAGTTCGGGGGGTACCTCCTACGAGCAGTACTTC	CAWSSGGTSYEQYF
TRBJ1-1	few	TRBD1	TRBV4-3	15	TGCGCCAGCAGCCAAGATGTGGGAAACAGGGGAAAAGCTTTCTTT	CASSQDVGNRGKAFF
TRBJ1-6	few	TRBD1	TRBV13	15	TGTGCCAGCAGCGCCACCGGGACAGTTAGTTCACCCCTCCACTTT	CASSATGTVSSPLHF
TRBJ2-3	few	TRBD2	TRBV28	16	TGTGCCAGCGGCCCGCCTAGCGGAGAAAACTCAGATACGCAGTATTTT	CASGPPSGENSDTQYF
TRBJ2-1	NA	NA	TRBV6-5	13	TGTGCCAGCAGTCGTAGCTCCTACAATGAGCAGTTCTTC	CASSRSSYNEQFF
TRBJ2-5	NA	NA	TRBV7-9	13	TGTGCCAGCAGCTTGGGACTTCAAGAGACCCAGTACTTC	CASSLGLQETQYF
TRBJ2-4	NA	TRBD1	TRBV19	15	TGTGCCACCCAACGGGACAGTCTAGCCAAAAACATTCAGTACTTC	CATQRDSLAKNIQYF